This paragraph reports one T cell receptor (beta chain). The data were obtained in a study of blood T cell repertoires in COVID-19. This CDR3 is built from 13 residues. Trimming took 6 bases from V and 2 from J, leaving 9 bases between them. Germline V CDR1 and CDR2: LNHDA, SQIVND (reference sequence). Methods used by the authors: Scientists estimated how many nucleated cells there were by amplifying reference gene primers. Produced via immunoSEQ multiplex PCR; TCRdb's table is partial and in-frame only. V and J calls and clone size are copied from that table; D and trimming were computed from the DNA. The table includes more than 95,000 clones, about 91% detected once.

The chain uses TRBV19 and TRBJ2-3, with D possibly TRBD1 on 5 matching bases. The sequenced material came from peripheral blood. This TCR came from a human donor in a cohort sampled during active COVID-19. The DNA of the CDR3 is TGTGCCAGTAGGAAAGGGGTCACAGATACGCAGTATTTT. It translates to CASRKGVTDTQYF.